This TCR beta chain comes out of a study of T cell responses to AZD1222 COVID-19 vaccine. The data were produced by immunoSEQ multiplex PCR, yet TCRdb's version contains in-frame clones alone and is incomplete. The sample yields roughly 70,000 clones, around 86% seen once. Notes on this clone: Its antigen is currently unknown.

Study-wide results and caveats: Increases in Spike-specific TCR breadth and depth were seen after two AZD1222 doses. Donors skewed white British and female; clonal diversity was possibly underestimated.

The sample consisted of peripheral blood, taken on day 0 of AZD1222 vaccination. This clonotype was sampled from an adult in good health.

The CDR3 nucleotides read TGCGCCAGCAGCCCTTCCGCGGGGGGCCGGACCGGGGAGCTGTTTTTT. Translated, it gives CASSPSAGGRTGELFF. The chain carries TRBV5-1 and TRBJ2-2, with 8 bases fitting TRBD2. J was trimmed by 5 bases and V by 4 bases; bases with no gene match: 10. This CDR3 has 16 amino acids. The germline CDR1 and CDR2 sequences are SGHRS and YFSETQ. Filled out from reference TRBV5-1 and TRBJ2-2, the complete variable domain reads KAGVTQTPRYLIKTRGQQVTLSCSPISGHRSVSWYQQTPGQGLQFLFEYFSETQRNKGNFPGRFSGRQFSNSRSEMNVSTLELGDSALYLCASSPSAGGRTGELFFGEGSRLTVL.